This T cell receptor beta chain stems from a study of cytomegalovirus exposure and HLA in healthy donors. Primers for the PCR totalled 60 Vbeta and 13 Jbeta. Profiling relied on immunoSEQ multiplex PCR, and the TCRdb table lists in-frame clones only, not all of them. Of 150,000 to 170,000 clones in the sample, roughly 74% were seen once. General observations from the study: Fewer N-insertions than the approximately 700-donor mean were reportedly shown by an Asian-associated ancestry cluster in a later analysis. Per a later analysis, HLA-associated TCR beta chains showed more clonal expansion than other, equally common TCR beta chains. When the data were analyzed later, several of the most significant clusters appeared to be linked to common viral pathogens. Productive status was seen about 87% or about 30% of the time for most TCR beta V segments in an earlier analysis.

As to this clone: Its antigen is still unknown.

The sequenced sample consisted of PBMCs. This TCR derives from a man younger than 35 in good health and CMV-seronegative.

CDR3: CASSLERGQKETQYF. CDR3 DNA: TGTGCCAGCAGCTTAGAGCGGGGGCAGAAAGAGACCCAGTACTTC. J is TRBJ2-5 and V is TRBV5-6, with 8 bases aligning to TRBD2. V dropped 2 bases and J dropped 3; count of bases not matched to a gene: 6. CDR3 length: 15 residues. Germline assignment: CDR1 SGHDT and CDR2 YYEEEE.